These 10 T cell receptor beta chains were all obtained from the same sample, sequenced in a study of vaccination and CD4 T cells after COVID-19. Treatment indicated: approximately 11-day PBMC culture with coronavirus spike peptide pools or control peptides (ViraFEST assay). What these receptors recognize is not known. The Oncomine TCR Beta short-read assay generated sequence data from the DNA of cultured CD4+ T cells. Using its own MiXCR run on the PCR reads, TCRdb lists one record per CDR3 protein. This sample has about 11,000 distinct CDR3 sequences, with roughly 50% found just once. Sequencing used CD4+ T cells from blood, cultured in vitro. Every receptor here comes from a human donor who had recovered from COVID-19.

The CDR3 sequence: CSARDERGPSSYEQYF. For the CDR3, the DNA is TGCAGTGCTAGAGATGAAAGGGGCCCCAGCTCCTACGAGCAGTACTTC. The chain couples TRBV20-1 to TRBJ2-7; D perhaps matches TRBD1 (5 bases). This CDR3 is built from 16 residues. V was pared by 0 bases and J by 0 bases, with 15 bases between. Per the germline V gene, CDR1 is DFQATT and CDR2 is SNEGSKA (reference sequence).

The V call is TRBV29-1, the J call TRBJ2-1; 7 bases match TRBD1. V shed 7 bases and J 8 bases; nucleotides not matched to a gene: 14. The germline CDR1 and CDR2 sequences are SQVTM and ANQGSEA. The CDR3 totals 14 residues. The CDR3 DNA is TGCAGCGCCTATGGGACAGACTATCAGGATGAGCAGTTCTTC. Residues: CSAYGTDYQDEQFF.

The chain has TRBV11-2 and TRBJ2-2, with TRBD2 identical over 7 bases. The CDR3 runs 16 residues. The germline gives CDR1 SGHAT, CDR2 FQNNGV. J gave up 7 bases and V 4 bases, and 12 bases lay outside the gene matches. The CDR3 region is CASSSPGGPWVGELFF. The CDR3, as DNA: TGTGCCAGCAGCTCCCCGGGAGGACCTTGGGTCGGGGAGCTGTTTTTT. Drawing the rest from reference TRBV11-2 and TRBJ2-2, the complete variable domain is EAGVAQSPRYKIIEKRQSVAFWCNPISGHATLYWYQQILGQGPKLLIQFQNNGVVDDSQLPKDRFSAERLKGVDSTLKIQPAKLEDSAVYLCASSSPGGPWVGELFFGEGSRLTVL.

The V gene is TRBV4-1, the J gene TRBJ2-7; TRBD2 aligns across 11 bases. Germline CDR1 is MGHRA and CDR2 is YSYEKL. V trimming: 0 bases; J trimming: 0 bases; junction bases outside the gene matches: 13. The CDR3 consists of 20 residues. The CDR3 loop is CASSQERRLAGGQSSYEQYF. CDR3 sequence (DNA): TGCGCCAGCAGCCAAGAACGGAGGCTAGCGGGAGGCCAAAGCTCCTACGAGCAGTACTTC.

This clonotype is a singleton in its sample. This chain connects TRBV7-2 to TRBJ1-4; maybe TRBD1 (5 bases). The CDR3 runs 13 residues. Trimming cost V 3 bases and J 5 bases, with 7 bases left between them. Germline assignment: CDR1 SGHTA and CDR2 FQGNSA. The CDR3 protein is CASSFGQNEKLFF. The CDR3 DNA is TGTGCCAGCAGCTTCGGACAAAATGAAAAACTGTTTTTT.

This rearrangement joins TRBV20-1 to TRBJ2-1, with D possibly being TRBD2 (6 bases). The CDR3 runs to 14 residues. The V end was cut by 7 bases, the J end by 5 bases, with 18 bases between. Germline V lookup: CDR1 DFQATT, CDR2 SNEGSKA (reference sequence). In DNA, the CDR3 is TGCAGTGGCTTACTAGCAGCAGGGAACAATGAGCAGTTCTTC. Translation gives CSGLLAAGNNEQFF.

The CDR3: CASSSLAGNQPQHF. CDR3 nucleotides: TGTGCCAGCAGTTCCTTGGCAGGCAATCAGCCCCAGCATTTT. V and J are TRBV5-5 and TRBJ1-5, with no clear D. Germline CDR1 reads SGHKS; CDR2 reads YYEKEE (reference sequence). V shed 5 bases and J shed 2 bases, with 11 bases lying between them. The CDR3 runs to 14 residues.

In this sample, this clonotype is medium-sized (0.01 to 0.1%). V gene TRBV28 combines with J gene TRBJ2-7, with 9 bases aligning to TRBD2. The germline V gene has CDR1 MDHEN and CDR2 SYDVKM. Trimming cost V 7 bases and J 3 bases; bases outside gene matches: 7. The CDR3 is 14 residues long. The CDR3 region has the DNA TGTGCCAGCAACTCGAGGCGGGAGGGCTACGAGCAGTACTTC. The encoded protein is CASNSRREGYEQYF.

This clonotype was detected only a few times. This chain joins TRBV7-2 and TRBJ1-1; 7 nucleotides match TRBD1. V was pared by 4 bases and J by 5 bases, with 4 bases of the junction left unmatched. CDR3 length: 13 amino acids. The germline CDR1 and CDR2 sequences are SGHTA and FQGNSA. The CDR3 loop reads CASSSQGNTEAFF. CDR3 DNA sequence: TGTGCCAGCAGCTCACAGGGGAATACTGAAGCTTTCTTT.

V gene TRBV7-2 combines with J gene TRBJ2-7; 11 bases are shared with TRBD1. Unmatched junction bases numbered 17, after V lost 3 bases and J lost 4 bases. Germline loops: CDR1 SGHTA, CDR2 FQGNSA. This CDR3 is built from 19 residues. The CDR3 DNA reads TGTGCCAGCAGCTTGGACAGGGGGCGGTTCAGCGGGAGGAGGTACGAGCAGTACTTC. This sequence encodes CASSLDRGRFSGRRYEQYF.